This is a list of T cell receptor beta chains from one sample in a study of T and B cells in COVID-19 patients. Using its own MiXCR run on the multiplex PCR reads, TCRdb lists one record per CDR3 protein. The sample has about 5,600 distinct CDR3 sequences, less than 35% seen once. Sequencing was carried out using blood. These receptors were collected from a human donor with active COVID-19. The donor label of this sample is uncertain. CDR3s include the opening cysteine and the closing phenylalanine or tryptophan. A D gene is named only where the DNA matches it firmly. Not every row has a clone size; where given, it reads once, few, many or a size class.

few	TRBJ1-4	TRBV6-2/TRBV6-3	NA	CASSSQGRGTLDEKLFF	TGTGCCAGCAGTTCGCAGGGGAGGGGAACCCTCGATGAAAAACTGTTTTTT
few	TRBJ1-2	TRBV27	NA	CASSWSGARVGYTF	TGTGCCAGCAGTTGGTCAGGGGCGCGAGTTGGCTACACCTTC
few	TRBJ1-4	TRBV21-1	NA	CASSKEFRGGYEKLFF	TGTGCCAGCAGCAAAGAATTTAGGGGGGGGTATGAAAAACTGTTTTTT
once	TRBJ2-3	TRBV11-3	TRBD2	CASSLDRWGTSGTSGYF	TGTGCCAGCAGCTTAGATCGGTGGGGGACTAGCGGGACCTCTGGGTATTTT
NA	TRBJ2-7	TRBV5-1	TRBD1	CASSASTGREQYF	TGCGCCAGCAGCGCCTCGACAGGGCGCGAGCAGTACTTC
NA	TRBJ2-5	TRBV5-1	TRBD2	CASSPGLAGETQYF	TGCGCCAGCAGCCCCGGACTAGCGGGAGAGACCCAGTACTTC
few	TRBJ1-2	TRBV19	TRBD1	CASSSGTANYYGYTF	TGTGCCAGTTCGTCCGGGACAGCCAATTACTATGGCTACACCTTC
medium-sized	TRBJ2-1	TRBV27	NA	CASSDQGLSYNEQFF	TGTGCCAGCAGTGACCAGGGGTTATCCTACAATGAGCAGTTCTTC
few	TRBJ2-7	TRBV5-6	NA	CASSTSHSYEQYF	TGTGCCAGCAGTACCAGTCATTCCTACGAGCAGTACTTC
NA	TRBJ1-5	TRBV7-2	TRBD1	CASSRQGDQPQHF	TGTGCCAGCAGCCGACAGGGGGATCAGCCCCAGCATTTT
medium-sized	TRBJ1-3	TRBV30	TRBD1	CALGQGNTIYF	TGTGCCTTGGGACAGGGAAACACCATATATTTT
NA	TRBJ2-7	TRBV5-6	TRBD2	CASEGGNSYEQYF	TGTGCCAGCGAGGGAGGGAACTCCTACGAGCAGTACTTC
medium-sized	TRBJ1-2	TRBV19	TRBD1	CASSVGQDYGYTF	TGTGCCAGTAGCGTAGGACAGGACTATGGCTACACCTTC
NA	TRBJ2-7	TRBV12-3/TRBV12-4	TRBD1	CASSPGQGYEQYF	TGTGCCAGCAGTCCAGGACAGGGGTACGAGCAGTACTTC
few	TRBJ1-1	TRBV30	NA	CAWSVTAPMNTEAFF	TGTGCCTGGAGTGTGACTGCCCCAATGAACACTGAAGCTTTCTTT
few	TRBJ2-5	TRBV20-1	NA	CSARHTGHETQYF	TGCAGTGCACGCCACACAGGGCACGAGACCCAGTACTTC
NA	TRBJ2-3	TRBV24-1	TRBD2	CATGGNPGGAGTSDTQYF	TGTGCCACCGGGGGGAACCCTGGGGGAGCGGGAACGTCAGATACGCAGTATTTT
medium-sized	TRBJ2-6	TRBV30	NA	CAWSYSEATGANVLTF	TGTGCCTGGAGTTACAGCGAAGCGACTGGGGCCAACGTCCTGACTTTC
medium-sized	TRBJ2-5	TRBV6-5	NA	CASAATATTGQETQYF	TGTGCCAGCGCCGCAACCGCTACGACAGGACAAGAGACCCAGTACTTC
medium-sized	TRBJ2-3	TRBV6-5	TRBD2	CASSYSSGGVDTQYF	TGTGCCAGCAGTTACTCTAGCGGGGGGGTAGATACGCAGTATTTT
few	TRBJ1-2	TRBV19	NA	CASSLQPGTSSLSF	TGTGCCAGTAGTCTTCAACCGGGAACCTCTTCTCTCTCCTTC
NA	TRBJ1-1	TRBV6-6	TRBD1	CASTYTGEGEAFF	TGTGCCAGCACTTACACAGGGGAGGGAGAAGCTTTCTTT
medium-sized	TRBJ2-5	TRBV6-2/TRBV6-3	NA	CASSPTGNTQYF	TGTGCCAGCAGCCCAACAGGGAACACCCAGTACTTC
few	TRBJ1-1	TRBV5-6	NA	CASTTGSSRTEAFF	TGTGCCAGCACCACGGGGAGCAGTCGAACTGAAGCTTTCTTT
NA	TRBJ2-3	TRBV7-9	NA	CASSPSGGSDTQYF	TGTGCCAGCAGCCCCTCTGGGGGGTCAGATACGCAGTATTTT